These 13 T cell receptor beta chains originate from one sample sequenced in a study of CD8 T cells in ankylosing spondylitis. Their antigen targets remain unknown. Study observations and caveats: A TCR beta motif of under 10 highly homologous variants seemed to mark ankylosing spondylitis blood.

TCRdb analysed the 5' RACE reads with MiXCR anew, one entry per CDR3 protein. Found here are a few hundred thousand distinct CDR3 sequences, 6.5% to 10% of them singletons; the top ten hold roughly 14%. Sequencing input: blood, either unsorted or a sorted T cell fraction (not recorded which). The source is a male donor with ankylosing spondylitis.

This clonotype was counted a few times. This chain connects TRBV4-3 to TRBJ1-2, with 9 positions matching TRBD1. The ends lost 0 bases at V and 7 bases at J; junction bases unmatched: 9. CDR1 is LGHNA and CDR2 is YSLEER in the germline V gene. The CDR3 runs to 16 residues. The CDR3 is CASSQDTGQGLGGYTF. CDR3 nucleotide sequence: TGCGCCAGCAGCCAAGATACGGGACAGGGCCTTGGTGGCTACACCTTC.

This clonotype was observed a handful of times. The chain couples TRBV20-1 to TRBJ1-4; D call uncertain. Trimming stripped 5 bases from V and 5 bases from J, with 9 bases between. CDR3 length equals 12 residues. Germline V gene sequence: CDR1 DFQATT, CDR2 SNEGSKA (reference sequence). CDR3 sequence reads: CSAPLQNEKLFF. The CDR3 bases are TGCAGTGCTCCCCTACAGAATGAAAAACTGTTTTTT.

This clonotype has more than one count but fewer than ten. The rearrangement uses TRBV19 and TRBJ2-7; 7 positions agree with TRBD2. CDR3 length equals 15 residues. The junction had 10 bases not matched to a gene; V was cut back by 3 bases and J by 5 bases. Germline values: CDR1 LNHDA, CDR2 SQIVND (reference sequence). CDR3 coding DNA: TGTGCCAGTAGTATGGGCGGGAGCCCTTTCAACGAGCAGTACTTC. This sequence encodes CASSMGGSPFNEQYF.

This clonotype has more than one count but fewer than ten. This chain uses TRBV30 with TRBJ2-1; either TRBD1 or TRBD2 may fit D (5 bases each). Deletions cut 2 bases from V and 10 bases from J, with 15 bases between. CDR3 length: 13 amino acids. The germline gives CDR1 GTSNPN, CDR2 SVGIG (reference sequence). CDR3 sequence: CAWSSTSWGEQFF. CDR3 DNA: TGTGCCTGGAGTTCGACGAGTTGGGGGGAGCAGTTCTTC.

In nucleotides, the CDR3 is TGTGCCAGCAGTGGTCGCGGGAGGGCCTACGAGCAGTACTTC. Protein sequence: CASSGRGRAYEQYF. The chain has TRBV2 and TRBJ2-7; 9 nucleotides agree with TRBD2. The CDR3 consists of 14 residues. Trimming took 4 bases from V and 2 from J; bases not matched to a gene: 3. CDR1 SNHLY and CDR2 FYNNEI come from the germline V gene.

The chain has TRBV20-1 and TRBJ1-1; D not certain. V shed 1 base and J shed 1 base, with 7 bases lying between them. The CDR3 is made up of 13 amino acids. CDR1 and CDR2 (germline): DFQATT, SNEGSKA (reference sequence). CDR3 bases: TGCAGTGCTAGAGGTGAAACGAACACTGAAGCTTTCTTT. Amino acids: CSARGETNTEAFF.

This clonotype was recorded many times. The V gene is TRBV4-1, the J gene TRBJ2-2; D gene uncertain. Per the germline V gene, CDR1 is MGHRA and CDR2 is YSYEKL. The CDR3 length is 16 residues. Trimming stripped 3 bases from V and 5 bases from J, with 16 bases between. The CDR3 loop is CASSHRARTGTGELFF. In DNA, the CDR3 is TGCGCCAGCAGCCACCGAGCCCGGACGGGTACCGGGGAGCTGTTTTTT.

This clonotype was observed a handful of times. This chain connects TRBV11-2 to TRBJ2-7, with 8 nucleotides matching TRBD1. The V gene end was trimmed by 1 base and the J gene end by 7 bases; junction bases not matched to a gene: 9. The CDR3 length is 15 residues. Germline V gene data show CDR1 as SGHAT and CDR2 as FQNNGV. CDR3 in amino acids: CASSLVGQGAGEQYF. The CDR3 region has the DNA TGTGCCAGCAGCTTAGTCGGTCAGGGGGCGGGTGAGCAGTACTTC.

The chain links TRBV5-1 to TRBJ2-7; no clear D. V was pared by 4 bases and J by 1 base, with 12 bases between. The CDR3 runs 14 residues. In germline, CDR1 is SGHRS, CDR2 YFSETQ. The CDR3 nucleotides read TGCGCCAGCAGCCCTCTCACGGATTCCTACGAGCAGTACTTC. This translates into CASSPLTDSYEQYF.

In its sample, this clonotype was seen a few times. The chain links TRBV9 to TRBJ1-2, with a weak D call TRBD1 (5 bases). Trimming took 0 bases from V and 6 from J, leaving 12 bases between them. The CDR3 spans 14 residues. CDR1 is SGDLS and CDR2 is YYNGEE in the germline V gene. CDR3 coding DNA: TGTGCCAGCAGCGTAGGGTCAGGGAGGAATGGCTACACCTTC. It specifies CASSVGSGRNGYTF.

In DNA form, the CDR3 reads TGTGCCAGCCGACTAAGAACCGGGGAGCTGTTTTTT. Its protein product is CASRLRTGELFF. This rearrangement joins TRBV7-8 to TRBJ2-2; maybe TRBD2 (5 bases). Trimming shortened V by 8 bases and J by 5 bases, and 9 bases separated the two germline ends. This CDR3 contains 12 residues. Germline loops: CDR1 SGHVS, CDR2 FQNEAQ.

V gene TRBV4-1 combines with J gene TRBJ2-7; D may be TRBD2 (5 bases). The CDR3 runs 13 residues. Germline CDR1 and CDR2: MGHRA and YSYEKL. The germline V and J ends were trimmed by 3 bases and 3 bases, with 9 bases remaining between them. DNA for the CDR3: TGCGCCAGCAGCCACAAAACTAGCTACGAGCAGTACTTC. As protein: CASSHKTSYEQYF.

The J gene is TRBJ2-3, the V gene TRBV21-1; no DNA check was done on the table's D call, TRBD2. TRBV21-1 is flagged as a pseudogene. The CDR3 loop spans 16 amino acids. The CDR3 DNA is TGTGCCAGCAGCCCCCGCGGGCGGGAGGGCACAGATACGCAGTATTTT. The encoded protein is CASSPRGREGTDTQYF.